This T cell receptor beta chain was identified during a study of cytomegalovirus exposure and HLA in healthy donors. Findings and limits, study-wide: It was confirmed in vitro that a few of the CMV-associated chains were specific for CMV antigens. There were under 200 TCR beta chains listed as cytomegalovirus-associated. At a 0.05 false discovery rate, a later analysis found approximately 15,000 TCR beta sequences to be associated with HLA alleles.

Germline CDR1 reads MGHRA; CDR2 reads YSYEKL. The CDR3 contains 15 residues. The V and J ends lost 6 bases and 3 bases, in that order; junction bases with no gene match: 9. Primers: 60 Vbeta forward and 13 Jbeta reverse. Assay used: immunoSEQ multiplex PCR; TCRdb lists only in-frame clones, some missing. Among about 200,000 clones, approximately 80% were seen once, and the ten largest hold about 2%. On this clone itself: As yet, its antigen is unknown.

The chain combines TRBV4-1 with TRBJ2-3; 7 nucleotides line up with TRBD2. The clonotype originates from a woman aged 25 to 39 in good health and CMV-seronegative. The sample comprised PBMCs. Written as DNA, the CDR3 is TGCGCCAGCAGGAAACGGGACTATCTTACAGATACGCAGTATTTT. Translated, it gives CASRKRDYLTDTQYF.